This T cell receptor (beta chain) was retrieved from a study of cytomegalovirus exposure and HLA in healthy donors. Study outcomes and limitations: Investigators reported under 200 TCR beta chains as tied to cytomegalovirus. Follow-up analysis seemed to connect common viral pathogens with several of the most significant clusters identified.

Researchers ran the PCR with 60 Vbeta and 13 Jbeta primers. Method: immunoSEQ multiplex PCR; TCRdb's copy keeps in-frame clones and lacks some. This sample yields some 160,000 clones, of which 79% are seen a single time; 0.69% belongs to the top ten. Only a few counts were recorded for this clone. Antigen unknown. The CDR3 length is 15 residues. The germline V gene encodes CDR1 MNHNS and CDR2 SASEGT. Trimming left V 3 bases short and J 0 bases short, with 11 bases between. The sequenced sample was PBMCs. The genes are TRBV6-1 and TRBJ1-1; D unclear. This TCR was recovered from a woman in her thirties or forties in good health and CMV-seronegative. The CDR3 DNA reads as TGTGCCAGCAGTGATCGCTTTCCGGTGAACACTGAAGCTTTCTTT. It translates to CASSDRFPVNTEAFF.